A selection of T cell receptor beta chains follows, all from one sample in a study of T cell responses to AZD1222 COVID-19 vaccine. Only in-frame clones appear in the TCRdb table, and some are missing; sequencing was by immunoSEQ multiplex PCR. The table records under 200,000 clones, approximately 93% of them present only once. The sequences come from peripheral blood, collected on day 0 of AZD1222 vaccination. All receptors come from an adult in good health. CDR3s include the opening cysteine and the closing phenylalanine or tryptophan. Fields, in order: CDR3 DNA, CDR3 protein, D gene, V gene, J gene, clone size. A D gene is named only where the DNA matches it firmly. For some rows the clone size is stated as once, few or many, or as a class when expanded; others skip it.

cdr3_nt: TGTGCCAGCCGTAAAGACCAAGCCAGCCCCCAGCATTTT
cdr3_aa: CASRKDQASPQHF
d_call: NA
v_call: TRBV12-3/TRBV12-4
j_call: TRBJ1-5
clone_size: NA

cdr3_nt: TGTGCCAGCAGTTATGGTCGAGGGCTCCAAGAGACCCAGTACTTC
cdr3_aa: CASSYGRGLQETQYF
d_call: NA
v_call: TRBV6-6
j_call: TRBJ2-5
clone_size: NA

cdr3_nt: TGCAGCGTTGCGACAGGAATTAACACTGAAGCTTTCTTT
cdr3_aa: CSVATGINTEAFF
d_call: NA
v_call: TRBV29-1
j_call: TRBJ1-1
clone_size: NA

cdr3_nt: TGTGCCAGCAGCGTCAGGGACAGGGAGGGCACTGAAGCTTTCTTT
cdr3_aa: CASSVRDREGTEAFF
d_call: TRBD1
v_call: TRBV2
j_call: TRBJ1-1
clone_size: NA

cdr3_nt: TGCGCCAGCAGTACTGGACAGGACCACACTGAAGCTTTCTTT
cdr3_aa: CASSTGQDHTEAFF
d_call: TRBD1
v_call: TRBV5-1
j_call: TRBJ1-1
clone_size: NA

cdr3_nt: TGTGCCAGCAGTTACTTGGGCAGGGCCTATGGCTACACCTTC
cdr3_aa: CASSYLGRAYGYTF
d_call: NA
v_call: TRBV6-5
j_call: TRBJ1-2
clone_size: NA

cdr3_nt: TGTGCCAGCAGTTACAAGCCGAGAGATGAAAAACTGTTTTTT
cdr3_aa: CASSYKPRDEKLFF
d_call: NA
v_call: TRBV6-5
j_call: TRBJ1-4
clone_size: NA

cdr3_nt: TGTGCCAGCAGTGACGGATTAGCGGAGTACAATGAGCAGTTCTTC
cdr3_aa: CASSDGLAEYNEQFF
d_call: NA
v_call: TRBV6-4
j_call: TRBJ2-1
clone_size: NA

cdr3_nt: TGTGCCAGCAGTGGAACCGGACAGTCCAATGAAAAACTGTTTTTT
cdr3_aa: CASSGTGQSNEKLFF
d_call: NA
v_call: TRBV2
j_call: TRBJ1-4
clone_size: NA

cdr3_nt: TGTGCCAGCAGATACGACAGGGGTGCGCCCTACGAGCAGTACTTC
cdr3_aa: CASRYDRGAPYEQYF
d_call: TRBD1
v_call: TRBV7-2
j_call: TRBJ2-7
clone_size: NA

cdr3_nt: TGTGCCAGCAGGCTTTTACCCCCCGGGACAGGGCTGGATGAGCAGTTCTTC
cdr3_aa: CASRLLPPGTGLDEQFF
d_call: TRBD1
v_call: TRBV7-8
j_call: TRBJ2-1
clone_size: NA

cdr3_nt: TGTGCCAGTAGTATCAAAAGGGGACAGAAAAACTCCTATGGCTACACCTTC
cdr3_aa: CASSIKRGQKNSYGYTF
d_call: TRBD1
v_call: TRBV19
j_call: TRBJ1-2
clone_size: NA

cdr3_nt: TGTGCCAGCTTCACGGGGAGGGACACTAATGAAAAACTGTTTTTT
cdr3_aa: CASFTGRDTNEKLFF
d_call: NA
v_call: TRBV2
j_call: TRBJ1-4
clone_size: NA

cdr3_nt: TGTGCCTGGAAGGGGTCGAACACTGAAGCTTTCTTT
cdr3_aa: CAWKGSNTEAFF
d_call: NA
v_call: TRBV30
j_call: TRBJ1-1
clone_size: once

cdr3_nt: TGTGCCATGCGTGGGGCCAACGTCCTGACTTTC
cdr3_aa: CAMRGANVLTF
d_call: NA
v_call: TRBV10-3
j_call: TRBJ2-6
clone_size: NA

cdr3_nt: TGCAGCGTTATTAGCCTGAACACTGAAGCTTTCTTT
cdr3_aa: CSVISLNTEAFF
d_call: NA
v_call: TRBV29-1
j_call: TRBJ1-1
clone_size: once

cdr3_nt: TGTGTCAGAAGCCATTTGACTAGCGGGAACACCGGGGAGCTGTTTTTT
cdr3_aa: CVRSHLTSGNTGELFF
d_call: NA
v_call: TRBV7-5
j_call: TRBJ2-2
clone_size: NA

cdr3_nt: TGTGCCAGCAGTGGGAGTCGTATGGGGGCTATAAGCAATCAGCCCCAGCATTTT
cdr3_aa: CASSGSRMGAISNQPQHF
d_call: NA
v_call: TRBV2
j_call: TRBJ1-5
clone_size: NA

cdr3_nt: TGTGCCAGCTCACCAACTTTGGGCGAGAAGCCTAACTATGGCTACACCTTC
cdr3_aa: CASSPTLGEKPNYGYTF
d_call: NA
v_call: TRBV18
j_call: TRBJ1-2
clone_size: NA

cdr3_nt: TGCGCCAGCAGTAAGGGCCCCACGACCTATGGCTACACCTTC
cdr3_aa: CASSKGPTTYGYTF
d_call: NA
v_call: TRBV23-1
j_call: TRBJ1-2
clone_size: NA

cdr3_nt: TGTGCCACCAGCAGAGAGATTCAGACGGGTCAGCCCCAGCATTTT
cdr3_aa: CATSREIQTGQPQHF
d_call: NA
v_call: TRBV15
j_call: TRBJ1-5
clone_size: NA

cdr3_nt: TGTGCCAGTAGTCCCGGCGTCGCTAATGAAAAACTGTTTTTT
cdr3_aa: CASSPGVANEKLFF
d_call: NA
v_call: TRBV19
j_call: TRBJ1-4
clone_size: NA

cdr3_nt: TGTGCCAGCAGTGACGATGTGGGGTGGAACACTGAAGCTTTCTTT
cdr3_aa: CASSDDVGWNTEAFF
d_call: NA
v_call: TRBV2
j_call: TRBJ1-1
clone_size: NA

cdr3_nt: TGTGCCAGCTCACCAGTGGACAGGGGTAGCACTGAAGCTTTCTTT
cdr3_aa: CASSPVDRGSTEAFF
d_call: TRBD1
v_call: TRBV18
j_call: TRBJ1-1
clone_size: NA

cdr3_nt: TGCGCCAGCAGCTTAGAGGGTTCAATGAACACTGAAGCTTTCTTT
cdr3_aa: CASSLEGSMNTEAFF
d_call: NA
v_call: TRBV5-1
j_call: TRBJ1-1
clone_size: NA

cdr3_nt: TGTGCCAGCAGTTACGGGTACCAAGAGACCCAGTACTTC
cdr3_aa: CASSYGYQETQYF
d_call: NA
v_call: TRBV6-6
j_call: TRBJ2-5
clone_size: NA

cdr3_nt: TGCGCCAGCAGCCACCTAGCGCCCCCCCCCGGCACTGAAGCTTTCTTT
cdr3_aa: CASSHLAPPPGTEAFF
d_call: NA
v_call: TRBV4-1
j_call: TRBJ1-1
clone_size: NA

cdr3_nt: TGTGCCAGCAGTTACTCAACGGTGAACACTGAAGCTTTCTTT
cdr3_aa: CASSYSTVNTEAFF
d_call: NA
v_call: TRBV6-5
j_call: TRBJ1-1
clone_size: NA

cdr3_nt: TGCGCCAGCAGCCTCGGGTGGACAGACAATGAAAAACTGTTTTTT
cdr3_aa: CASSLGWTDNEKLFF
d_call: NA
v_call: TRBV4-1
j_call: TRBJ1-4
clone_size: NA

cdr3_nt: TGTGCCTGGAACCGGGACAGCGGCTACACCTTC
cdr3_aa: CAWNRDSGYTF
d_call: TRBD1
v_call: TRBV30
j_call: TRBJ1-2
clone_size: NA

cdr3_nt: TGCGCCAGCAGCTTGGACGTGGGGACGCCAAATTCACCCCTCCACTTT
cdr3_aa: CASSLDVGTPNSPLHF
d_call: NA
v_call: TRBV5-1
j_call: TRBJ1-6
clone_size: NA

cdr3_nt: TGTGCCAGCAGTCCCCGACAGCACACTGAAGCTTTCTTT
cdr3_aa: CASSPRQHTEAFF
d_call: NA
v_call: TRBV12-3/TRBV12-4
j_call: TRBJ1-1
clone_size: NA

cdr3_nt: TGTGCCACGGCGGGCGGGCCGGGGACAGATACGCAGTATTTT
cdr3_aa: CATAGGPGTDTQYF
d_call: NA
v_call: TRBV13
j_call: TRBJ2-3
clone_size: NA

cdr3_nt: TGTGCCAGCAGTGCCACGCGACAGCAGTTCTTC
cdr3_aa: CASSATRQQFF
d_call: NA
v_call: TRBV12-3/TRBV12-4
j_call: TRBJ2-1
clone_size: once

cdr3_nt: TGTGCCATCAGTGAGTCGGGCACTGAAGCTTTCTTT
cdr3_aa: CAISESGTEAFF
d_call: NA
v_call: TRBV10-3
j_call: TRBJ1-1
clone_size: NA

cdr3_nt: TGTGCCAGCGCACGGACACGAGGGATCTATGGCTACACCTTC
cdr3_aa: CASARTRGIYGYTF
d_call: NA
v_call: TRBV19
j_call: TRBJ1-2
clone_size: NA

cdr3_nt: TGTGCCAGCAGCATACCTCTAACGGGACCCTACGAGCAGTACTTC
cdr3_aa: CASSIPLTGPYEQYF
d_call: NA
v_call: TRBV7-8
j_call: TRBJ2-7
clone_size: NA

cdr3_nt: TGCAGTCCAGGGACAGGCTCTGAAGCTTTCTTT
cdr3_aa: CSPGTGSEAFF
d_call: TRBD1
v_call: TRBV20-1
j_call: TRBJ1-1
clone_size: NA

cdr3_nt: TGCGCCAGCAGCAAAGAAAACATGAACACTGAAGCTTTCTTT
cdr3_aa: CASSKENMNTEAFF
d_call: NA
v_call: TRBV5-1
j_call: TRBJ1-1
clone_size: NA

cdr3_nt: TGTGCCGCAGGGGGGGCAGCGTCAGATACGCAGTATTTT
cdr3_aa: CAAGGAASDTQYF
d_call: NA
v_call: TRBV10-3
j_call: TRBJ2-3
clone_size: once

cdr3_nt: TGTGCCACCAGTGATGGCGGGGACGGAGGGGGCAATGAGCAGTTCTTC
cdr3_aa: CATSDGGDGGGNEQFF
d_call: NA
v_call: TRBV24-1
j_call: TRBJ2-1
clone_size: NA

cdr3_nt: TGTGCCAGCAGCTTAGAAGGGCAGGGAGGCACTGAAGCTTTCTTT
cdr3_aa: CASSLEGQGGTEAFF
d_call: NA
v_call: TRBV13
j_call: TRBJ1-1
clone_size: NA

cdr3_nt: TGTGCCAGCAGCTTAGCGCTTGGAAACACCATATATTTT
cdr3_aa: CASSLALGNTIYF
d_call: NA
v_call: TRBV7-8
j_call: TRBJ1-3
clone_size: NA

cdr3_nt: TGTGCCAGCAGTTCAACAGGGATTTCCTATGGCTACACCTTC
cdr3_aa: CASSSTGISYGYTF
d_call: NA
v_call: TRBV6-5
j_call: TRBJ1-2
clone_size: NA

cdr3_nt: TGTGCCAGCTCACCCCCTTCGGGGGGCGGTGGCTATGGCTACACCTTC
cdr3_aa: CASSPPSGGGGYGYTF
d_call: NA
v_call: TRBV18
j_call: TRBJ1-2
clone_size: NA

cdr3_nt: TGTGCTAGTGGTTTGGGAGATGGGAGAGGAAACACCATATATTTT
cdr3_aa: CASGLGDGRGNTIYF
d_call: NA
v_call: TRBV12-5
j_call: TRBJ1-3
clone_size: NA

cdr3_nt: TGTGCCAGTAGCAACCGGGGAATCCCCACAGATACGCAGTATTTT
cdr3_aa: CASSNRGIPTDTQYF
d_call: NA
v_call: TRBV19
j_call: TRBJ2-3
clone_size: NA

cdr3_nt: TGTGCCAGCCTGGACAGTCCTCGATCTCACTACGAGCAGTACTTC
cdr3_aa: CASLDSPRSHYEQYF
d_call: NA
v_call: TRBV5-5
j_call: TRBJ2-7
clone_size: NA

cdr3_nt: TGTGCCAGCAGAAGGACAGGGGCTGGAAACACCATATATTTT
cdr3_aa: CASRRTGAGNTIYF
d_call: TRBD1
v_call: TRBV11-1
j_call: TRBJ1-3
clone_size: NA

cdr3_nt: TGTGCCAGCAGTGAACCTCCCCCGGACAGGCCCACGTTCTATGGCTACACCTTC
cdr3_aa: CASSEPPPDRPTFYGYTF
d_call: TRBD1
v_call: TRBV6-1
j_call: TRBJ1-2
clone_size: NA

cdr3_nt: TGTGCCAGCAGTGGCCCTCAGATTAACTATGGCTACACCTTC
cdr3_aa: CASSGPQINYGYTF
d_call: NA
v_call: TRBV25-1
j_call: TRBJ1-2
clone_size: NA

cdr3_nt: TGTGCCAGCAGCCAAGGCTGGGACAGGGGGGCCTACGAGCAGTACTTC
cdr3_aa: CASSQGWDRGAYEQYF
d_call: TRBD1
v_call: TRBV3-1/TRBV3-2
j_call: TRBJ2-7
clone_size: once

cdr3_nt: TGTGCCAGCAGTCCCCCTAATTACGGGGAGCTGTTTTTT
cdr3_aa: CASSPPNYGELFF
d_call: NA
v_call: TRBV28
j_call: TRBJ2-2
clone_size: once

cdr3_nt: TGCGCCAGCAGCTTGTCGGTCAGGGAGGATGAAAAACTGTTTTTT
cdr3_aa: CASSLSVREDEKLFF
d_call: NA
v_call: TRBV5-1
j_call: TRBJ1-4
clone_size: NA

cdr3_nt: TGCGCCAGCAGCGCAGGGGGTTGGGGTAATGGCTACACCTTC
cdr3_aa: CASSAGGWGNGYTF
d_call: TRBD1
v_call: TRBV5-1
j_call: TRBJ1-2
clone_size: NA